What follows are 8 T cell receptor beta chains derived from one specimen sequenced in a study of OX40 agonist ivuxolimab in advanced cancers. Here immunoSEQ multiplex PCR was the method, and the copy in TCRdb shows in-frame clones only, minus some. The profile shows under 90,000 clones, 75% to 90% of them singletons. The specimen comprised CD4+ or CD8+ T cells sorted from blood, sampled in a trial of the OX40 agonist ivuxolimab. The receptors were sampled from an adult with an advanced solid tumor such as melanoma, head and neck, liver or kidney cancer.

This chain links TRBV6-5 with TRBJ2-7; D unresolved. CDR3 length equals 13 residues. Germline V gene sequence: CDR1 MNHEY, CDR2 SVGAGI. The V end lost 1 base, the J end lost 3 bases, and 7 bases lay between the germline ends. As DNA, the CDR3 is TGTGCCAGCAGTTACTGGGCGAGCTACGAGCAGTACTTC. This translates into CASSYWASYEQYF.

The rearrangement uses TRBV10-3 and TRBJ2-3; D ambiguous. Looked up from germline, CDR1 is ENHRY and CDR2 is SYGVKD. Deletions cut 6 bases from V and 0 bases from J, with 7 bases between. The CDR3 has 13 residues. CDR3 protein: CAISVTSTDTQYF. The CDR3 DNA sequence: TGTGCCATCAGCGTTACTAGCACAGATACGCAGTATTTT.

This chain connects TRBV28 to TRBJ2-7; D is perhaps TRBD2 (5 bases). CDR1 and CDR2 from the germline V gene are MDHEN and SYDVKM. The CDR3 runs to 13 residues. Trimming cost V 6 bases and J 2 bases, with 11 bases left between them. CDR3 region: CASRGGPTYEQYF. The CDR3 DNA reads as TGTGCCAGCAGGGGCGGGCCAACCTACGAGCAGTACTTC.

This clone was picked up one time. This chain connects TRBV15 to TRBJ1-5; the D gene is possibly TRBD1 (5 bases). The V end lost 1 base, the J end lost 1 base, and 14 bases lay between the germline ends. The CDR3 length is 17 residues. In germline, CDR1 is LNHNV, CDR2 YYDKDF (reference sequence). This chain's CDR3 is CATSRVRDWGSNQPQHF. In DNA form, the CDR3 reads TGTGCCACCAGCAGAGTCCGGGACTGGGGAAGCAATCAGCCCCAGCATTTT.

This clone appeared a single time. V gene TRBV13 combines with J gene TRBJ2-7, with D possibly TRBD2 on 6 matching bases. There are 14 residues in the CDR3. The ends were cut back, 1 base at V and 4 bases at J, with 11 bases in the middle. In germline, CDR1 is PRHDT, CDR2 FYEKMQ (reference sequence). The CDR3 DNA is TGTGCCAGCAGCTTAGAAGGAGGGTCTTACGAGCAGTACTTC. Protein product: CASSLEGGSYEQYF.

This chain joins TRBV28 and TRBJ1-4; 8 bases align to TRBD1. V shed 1 base, J shed 7 bases, and the junction held 8 bases outside the gene matches. This CDR3 has 16 residues. CDR1 and CDR2 from the germline V gene are MDHEN and SYDVKM. For the CDR3, the DNA is TGTGCCAGCAGTTTATCAGGGGGCTTAGGAGGTGAAAAACTGTTTTTT. Translated, it gives CASSLSGGLGGEKLFF.

J is TRBJ2-1 and V is TRBV30; no reliable D call. This CDR3 region has 11 residues. The V gene's germline CDR1 is GTSNPN and CDR2 SVGIG (reference sequence). V was shortened by 1 base and J by 3 bases, with 1 base between the two germline ends. The CDR3 here is CAWSDYNEQFF. The CDR3 bases are TGTGCCTGGAGTGACTACAATGAGCAGTTCTTC.

The chain uses TRBV6-5 and TRBJ2-1; D unresolved. CDR3 size: 12 residues. With 4 bases removed from V and 10 bases from J, the gap between germline ends came to 11 bases. CDR1 is MNHEY and CDR2 is SVGAGI in the germline V gene. The CDR3 loop reads CASSSPSVEQFF. CDR3 nucleotide sequence: TGTGCCAGCAGTTCCCCCAGTGTCGAGCAGTTCTTC.